Listed below are T cell receptor beta chains from one sample, sequenced in a study of regulatory and conventional T cells in RAG deficiency. TCRdb's copy holds only in-frame clones and misses some; the assay was immunoSEQ multiplex PCR. The sample lists 7,000 to 9,500 clones, about 95% occurring once. The sequencing sample was made of CD4+ effector T cells sorted from blood. These receptor sequences come from a human donor with RAG deficiency presenting as severe combined immunodeficiency. Both conserved end residues are part of each CDR3. The D gene is left open where the match is weak. Size values are once, few and many counts, or a class for expanded clones, and some rows have none.

clone size	V gene	D gene	J gene	CDR3 protein	CDR3 DNA
.	TRBV5-4	.	TRBJ2-5	CASNLDGDGGETQYF	TGTGCCAGCAACCTGGACGGCGATGGGGGAGAGACCCAGTACTTC
.	TRBV28	.	TRBJ2-5	CASSSTGGRKTQYF	TGTGCCAGCAGTTCGACAGGCGGACGGAAGACCCAGTACTTC
.	TRBV10-3	.	TRBJ2-3	CAISENRDTDTQYF	TGTGCCATCAGTGAAAACAGGGACACAGATACGCAGTATTTT
.	TRBV10-3	.	TRBJ1-2	CAISENRARDYGYTF	TGTGCCATCAGTGAGAACAGGGCTCGAGACTATGGCTACACCTTC
.	TRBV4-1	.	TRBJ2-3	CASSQGVLGGITDTQYF	TGCGCCAGCAGCCAGGGAGTCCTCGGCGGGATCACAGATACGCAGTATTTT
.	TRBV5-4	.	TRBJ2-6	CASSLSSGANVLTF	TGTGCCAGCAGCTTGAGCTCTGGGGCCAACGTCCTGACTTTC
.	TRBV25-1	TRBD2	TRBJ2-5	CASSDPPGTSGRETQYF	TGTGCCAGCAGTGATCCTCCCGGGACTAGCGGTAGGGAGACCCAGTACTTC
.	TRBV14	.	TRBJ2-5	CASSQDLATETQYF	TGTGCCAGCAGCCAAGATCTGGCAACAGAGACCCAGTACTTC
.	TRBV25-1	TRBD1	TRBJ2-2	CASSSGTGNTGELFF	TGTGCCAGCAGTTCCGGGACAGGGAACACCGGGGAGCTGTTTTTT
.	TRBV7-2	.	TRBJ2-5	CASSLAAHTETQYF	TGTGCCAGCAGCTTAGCAGCCCACACGGAGACCCAGTACTTC
.	TRBV27	.	TRBJ2-7	CASHAWRQGHEQYF	TGTGCCAGCCACGCATGGAGGCAGGGTCACGAGCAGTACTTC
.	TRBV6-5	TRBD1	TRBJ1-2	CASSYSTGEYGYTF	TGTGCCAGCAGTTACTCGACAGGGGAATATGGCTACACCTTC
once	TRBV9	TRBD1	TRBJ2-3	CASSPHGQASTDTQYF	TGTGCCAGCAGCCCCCACGGACAGGCGAGCACAGATACGCAGTATTTT
large	TRBV6-6	TRBD2	TRBJ2-1	CASGRLAGNNEQFF	TGTGCCAGCGGACGACTAGCGGGAAACAATGAGCAGTTCTTC
.	TRBV7-2	.	TRBJ1-5	CASSLARGNQPQHF	TGTGCCAGCAGCTTAGCCAGGGGCAATCAGCCCCAGCATTTT
few	TRBV5-4	.	TRBJ1-2	CASSFGSYGYTF	TGTGCCAGCAGCTTCGGGTCATATGGCTACACCTTC
.	TRBV6-6	.	TRBJ2-5	CASTDEWGRLQETQYF	TGTGCCAGCACCGACGAGTGGGGACGCCTCCAAGAGACCCAGTACTTC
.	TRBV4-2	.	TRBJ2-3	CASSQVDRPDTQYF	TGTGCCAGCAGCCAAGTGGACCGTCCAGATACGCAGTATTTT
.	TRBV11-2	TRBD2	TRBJ2-2	CASSLVEREGELFF	TGTGCCAGCAGCTTAGTCGAGCGGGAAGGGGAGCTGTTTTTT
.	TRBV29-1	.	TRBJ1-1	CSVDLSSGTEAFF	TGCAGCGTCGACCTTTCCTCGGGGACTGAAGCTTTCTTT
.	TRBV5-4	TRBD1	TRBJ2-5	CASSLVGTAQETQYF	TGTGCCAGCAGCTTGGTGGGGACAGCCCAAGAGACCCAGTACTTC
.	TRBV6-6	.	TRBJ1-1	CATRRGGSTEAFF	TGTGCCACCAGGCGGGGGGGGTCCACTGAAGCTTTCTTT
.	TRBV28	.	TRBJ2-3	CASSFGSDTQYF	TGTGCCAGCAGTTTCGGTTCAGATACGCAGTATTTT
.	TRBV25-1	TRBD1	TRBJ2-5	CASSEPTGSTQYF	TGTGCCAGCAGTGAACCGACAGGGTCGACCCAGTACTTC
.	TRBV11-3	.	TRBJ2-5	CASSLDTRETQYF	TGTGCCAGCAGCTTAGATACACGGGAGACCCAGTACTTC
.	TRBV7-6	.	TRBJ2-3	CASTQSPQGTSTDTQYF	TGTGCCAGCACCCAGAGCCCCCAGGGGACTAGCACAGATACGCAGTATTTT
.	TRBV11-3	.	TRBJ1-1	CASSFGGTEAFF	TGTGCCAGCAGCTTTGGGGGCACTGAAGCTTTCTTT
.	TRBV2	TRBD1	TRBJ2-3	CASSERDRASTDTQYF	TGTGCCAGCAGTGAAAGGGACAGGGCCAGCACAGATACGCAGTATTTT
.	TRBV7-3	.	TRBJ2-3	CASSLTFQGRQYF	TGTGCCAGCAGCTTAACGTTCCAGGGTAGGCAGTATTTT
.	TRBV6-6	.	TRBJ2-7	CASKRTPIEQYF	TGTGCCAGCAAGAGGACACCCATCGAGCAGTACTTC
.	TRBV19	.	TRBJ2-5	CASSIRGRAGETQYF	TGTGCCAGTAGTATAAGAGGCAGGGCGGGGGAGACCCAGTACTTC
.	TRBV5-1	.	TRBJ2-5	CASSLDRETQYF	TGCGCCAGCAGCTTGGACAGAGAGACCCAGTACTTC
.	TRBV4-1	.	TRBJ1-2	CASSQEPTNYGYTF	TGCGCCAGCAGCCAAGAACCCACTAACTATGGCTACACCTTC
.	TRBV25-1	.	TRBJ2-7	CASSDPGHSYEQYF	TGTGCCAGCAGTGATCCAGGGCACTCCTACGAGCAGTACTTC
.	TRBV7-9	.	TRBJ2-1	CASSPLRQFF	TGTGCCAGCAGCCCCCTCCGGCAGTTCTTC
.	TRBV4-1	.	TRBJ1-1	CASSSQTNTEAFF	TGCGCCAGCAGCTCCCAAACGAACACTGAAGCTTTCTTT
.	TRBV10-3	.	TRBJ2-5	CAISESVAQETQYF	TGTGCCATCAGTGAGTCGGTGGCCCAAGAGACCCAGTACTTC
.	TRBV27	TRBD1	TRBJ2-7	CASSLRGYRGNYYEQYF	TGTGCCAGCAGTTTAAGGGGCTACAGGGGTAATTACTACGAGCAGTACTTC
.	TRBV2	TRBD2	TRBJ2-5	CASRGLAGQETQYF	TGTGCCAGCAGGGGACTAGCGGGACAAGAGACCCAGTACTTC
.	TRBV5-1	TRBD1	TRBJ2-7	CASSFLRDRFYEQYF	TGCGCCAGCAGCTTTCTCCGGGACAGGTTCTACGAGCAGTACTTC
.	TRBV27	TRBD1	TRBJ2-5	CASSLQGAETQYF	TGTGCCAGCAGTTTACAGGGGGCAGAGACCCAGTACTTC
.	TRBV10-1	TRBD1	TRBJ2-3	CASSGQGVRDTQYF	TGCGCCAGCAGTGGACAGGGGGTGAGGGATACGCAGTATTTT
.	TRBV6-5	.	TRBJ1-1	CASSYGDARDTEAFF	TGTGCCAGCAGTTACGGGGACGCGCGGGACACTGAAGCTTTCTTT
.	TRBV6-1	TRBD1	TRBJ2-1	CASRDRGDEQFF	TGTGCCAGCAGGGACAGGGGAGATGAGCAGTTCTTC
.	TRBV5-1	TRBD1	TRBJ2-3	CASSPGQASTDTQYF	TGCGCCAGCAGCCCGGGACAGGCTAGCACAGATACGCAGTATTTT
.	TRBV4-2	TRBD1	TRBJ2-2	CASSQARLRDRVTGELFF	TGTGCCAGCAGCCAAGCTAGACTCCGGGACAGGGTCACCGGGGAGCTGTTTTTT
once	TRBV4-1	TRBD1	TRBJ2-7	CASSGMGQGNSYEQYF	TGCGCCAGCAGCGGCATGGGACAGGGTAACTCCTACGAGCAGTACTTC
.	TRBV6-5	TRBD1	TRBJ2-7	CASRLPGQGVEQYF	TGTGCCAGCAGACTACCGGGACAGGGTGTCGAGCAGTACTTC
.	TRBV10-1	.	TRBJ2-6	CASSEGAGANVLTF	TGCGCCAGCAGTGAGGGGGCTGGGGCCAACGTCCTGACTTTC
once	TRBV19	TRBD1	TRBJ1-5	CASSWPRTGEDQPQHF	TGTGCCAGTAGTTGGCCTAGGACAGGGGAGGACCAGCCCCAGCATTTT
.	TRBV27	.	TRBJ2-5	CASSLGAGDPAEETQYF	TGTGCCAGCAGCCTAGGGGCAGGCGATCCTGCTGAAGAGACCCAGTACTTC
.	TRBV7-2	TRBD2	TRBJ2-3	CASSLVGGGFTDTQYF	TGTGCCAGCAGCTTAGTCGGCGGGGGATTCACAGATACGCAGTATTTT
.	TRBV19	.	TRBJ2-4	CASTPRGGLAKNIQYF	TGTGCCAGTACCCCGCGTGGAGGTTTGGCCAAAAACATTCAGTACTTC
.	TRBV14	.	TRBJ2-4	CASSQDGWAIQYF	TGTGCCAGCAGCCAAGATGGATGGGCCATTCAGTACTTC